Presented here are 25 T cell receptor beta chains from one specimen sequenced in a study of shared clonotypes between healthy human individuals (dated by TCRdb to 2020 to 2022). The receptor library was made with the immunoSEQ multiplex PCR assay. TCRdb stores this immuneACCESS table with in-frame sequences only. Part of the clones is absent; in the studies checked, under half of the shortfall reflects unresolved V genes, and no reason is known for the rest. This sample gives about 2.5 million clones in total; 85% to 95% of them show up just once. The ten largest clones capture more than 0.35% of the sample. What was sequenced was naive CD4+ T cells from PBMCs. The label giving this sample's cell subset or site can be read as: CD45RA+ positively selected. Source of these receptors: a man younger than 35 in good health. Some clones in this sample may be carry-over from other donors' samples.

The CDR3 coding sequence is TGTGCCAGCAGCTTAGCTTCCCACCAGGGGACAGGGGGCGGAAAACTGTTTTTT. Translating gives CASSLASHQGTGGGKLFF. V is TRBV7-2 and J is TRBJ1-4; TRBD1 matches 12 bases. The CDR3 consists of 18 residues. Trimming took 0 bases from V and 10 from J; bases not matched to a gene: 12. Germline loops: CDR1 SGHTA, CDR2 FQGNSA. Full variable domain (remainder filled in from reference TRBV7-2 and TRBJ1-4): GAGVSQSPSNKVTEKGKDVELRCDPISGHTALYWYRQSLGQGLEFLIYFQGNSAPDKSGLPSDRFSAERTGGSVSTLTIQRTQQEDSAVYLCASSLASHQGTGGGKLFFGSGTQLSVL.

This chain links TRBV11-2 with TRBJ2-5; D is unclear. Germline CDR1 SGHAT, CDR2 FQNNGV. The CDR3 length is 12 residues. V dropped 4 bases and J dropped 3 bases, with 6 bases sitting between them. Here the CDR3 DNA reads TGTGCCAGCAGCTCAGGAGAAGAGACCCAGTACTTC. Translated, it gives CASSSGEETQYF.

This clone turned up a few times. The sample contains more than one DNA sequence encoding this CDR3. The V gene is TRBV5-1, the J gene TRBJ1-2, with D perhaps TRBD1 (6 bases). Germline values: CDR1 SGHRS, CDR2 YFSETQ. V lost 0 bases and J 4 bases, leaving 10 bases between the germline ends. The CDR3 is 14 residues long. CDR3 in DNA: TGCGCCAGCAGCTTGGTACAGGGAAGCTATGGCTACACCTTC. This gives the protein CASSLVQGSYGYTF.

The table lists this clone with a count of one. The same CDR3 can be traced to other DNA sequences in this sample. The rearrangement links TRBV19 to TRBJ2-2; D is possibly TRBD1 (6 bases). CDR1 and CDR2 from the germline V gene are LNHDA and SQIVND (reference sequence). V was shortened by 5 bases and J by 4 bases, with 8 bases between the two germline ends. The CDR3 is 13 amino acids. The CDR3 reads CASSGRGTGELFF. CDR3 bases: TGTGCCAGTAGTGGCAGGGGCACCGGGGAGCTGTTTTTT.

The gene calls are TRBV5-1 and TRBJ2-3, with D maybe TRBD1 (5 bases). Germline V CDR1 and CDR2: SGHRS, YFSETQ. The ends were cut back, 4 bases at V and 3 bases at J, with 18 bases in the middle. The CDR3 spans 16 residues. Written as DNA, the CDR3 is TGCGCCAGCAGCCCACCCTATGCAGGGCAGACAGATACGCAGTATTTT. Encoded protein: CASSPPYAGQTDTQYF.

Remarks on this clone: Other nucleotide sequences from this sample produce the same CDR3. The CDR3 nucleotides read TGTGCCAGCAGCTTACGACAGGGCTACGAGCAGTACTTC. Encoded protein: CASSLRQGYEQYF. The chain carries TRBV7-2 and TRBJ2-7; 7 nucleotides match TRBD1. From germline, CDR1 is SGHTA and CDR2 FQGNSA. CDR3 length: 13 residues. The trim removed 2 bases at V and 3 bases at J, leaving 1 base unmatched.

The rearrangement joins TRBV28 to TRBJ1-1; unclear D gene. The CDR3 extends over 15 amino acids. The germline CDR1 and CDR2 sequences are MDHEN and SYDVKM. The ends were cut back, 3 bases at V and 6 bases at J, with 17 bases in the middle. The CDR3 DNA reads TGTGCCAGCAGTTTGCCCTCAAGGTACGACGCTGAAGCTTTCTTT. It is translated as CASSLPSRYDAEAFF.

The genes are TRBV4-2 and TRBJ2-5, with 10 bases fitting TRBD1. Germline assignment: CDR1 LGHNA and CDR2 YNFKEQ. With V trimmed by 3 bases and J by 1 base, 5 bases remained unmatched. The CDR3 is 16 amino acids. The CDR3 protein is CASSQGTGVFQETQYF. CDR3 DNA: TGTGCCAGCAGCCAGGGGACAGGGGTTTTCCAAGAGACCCAGTACTTC.

CDR3 nucleotides: TGTGCCAGTAGTACCATGTGGGCCCGCGGAGCGAACACTGAAGCTTTCTTT. The encoded protein is CASSTMWARGANTEAFF. The chain recombines TRBV19 with TRBJ1-1; no reliable D call. Germline CDR1 and CDR2: LNHDA and SQIVND (reference sequence). V lost 4 bases to trimming and J lost 1 base, with 19 bases between them. The CDR3 consists of 17 residues.

This clone occurred once. The chain employs TRBV11-2 and TRBJ2-3; D ambiguous. Looked up from germline, CDR1 is SGHAT and CDR2 is FQNNGV. V lost 1 base and J lost 2, with 4 bases in between. The CDR3 spans 13 residues. The CDR3 protein is CASSLAPTDTQYF. The CDR3 nucleotides read TGTGCCAGCAGCTTAGCCCCCACAGATACGCAGTATTTT.

The rearrangement joins TRBV5-1 to TRBJ1-2; tentative D call: TRBD1 (5 bases). The CDR3 runs 13 residues. V was clipped by 3 bases and J by 8 bases, with 14 bases between them. Germline V gene data show CDR1 as SGHRS and CDR2 as YFSETQ. CDR3 in DNA: TGCGCCAGCAGCTGGGGACTGCCTACGGGCTACACCTTC. Amino acid sequence: CASSWGLPTGYTF.

V is TRBV30 and J is TRBJ2-6; no firm D call. Per germline, CDR1 GTSNPN and CDR2 SVGIG (reference sequence). The CDR3 length is 13 residues. Trimming cost V 2 bases and J 2 bases, with 4 bases left between them. The CDR3 reads CAWSLAGANVLTF. DNA for the CDR3: TGTGCCTGGAGTTTGGCTGGGGCCAACGTCCTGACTTTC.

The chain combines TRBV15 with TRBJ1-4; 7 bases map to TRBD1. Germline loops: CDR1 LNHNV, CDR2 YYDKDF (reference sequence). CDR3 size: 13 residues. The junction had 4 bases not matched to a gene; V was cut back by 5 bases and J by 7 bases. For the CDR3, the DNA is TGTGCCACCAGCCCGCGGACAGGTGAAAAACTGTTTTTT. Its protein is CATSPRTGEKLFF. Variable domain in full (rest from reference TRBV15 and TRBJ1-4): DAMVIQNPRYQVTQFGKPVTLSCSQTLNHNVMYWYQQKSSQAPKLLFHYYDKDFNNEADTPDNFQSRRPNTSFCFLDIRSPGLGDTAMYLCATSPRTGEKLFFGSGTQLSVL.

The chain combines TRBV6-4 with TRBJ2-7; 10 bases match TRBD1. Germline CDR1 reads MRHNA; CDR2 reads SNTAGT. With V trimmed by 2 bases and J by 2 bases, 3 bases remained unmatched. The CDR3 is 15 amino acids. CDR3 nucleotide sequence: TGTGCCAGCAGTGACCCAGACAGGGGGCCCTACGAGCAGTACTTC. Protein sequence: CASSDPDRGPYEQYF.

Of note for this clone: Other DNA sequences within the sample encode an identical CDR3. The genes are TRBV7-3 and TRBJ1-1; D gene ambiguous. Germline V gene data show CDR1 as SGHTA and CDR2 as FQGTGA. V was shortened by 6 bases and J by 1 base, with 9 bases between the two germline ends. CDR3 length: 13 amino acids. The chain's CDR3 is CASSQDGNTEAFF. CDR3 nucleotides: TGTGCCAGCAGTCAAGACGGGAACACTGAAGCTTTCTTT.

The rearrangement joins TRBV2 to TRBJ2-7; weak D call: TRBD2 (5 bases). V was pared by 7 bases and J by 2 bases, with 21 bases between. The CDR3 loop spans 16 amino acids. Looked up from germline, CDR1 is SNHLY and CDR2 is FYNNEI. CDR3 sequence: CASTPEDLRITYEQYF. The CDR3 coding sequence is TGTGCCAGCACCCCGGAGGACTTAAGGATTACCTACGAGCAGTACTTC.

The chain couples TRBV27 to TRBJ2-7, with 9 bases fitting TRBD1. This CDR3 comprises 15 residues. The germline V gene encodes CDR1 MNHEY and CDR2 SMNVEV (reference sequence). After removal of 5 bases from V and 1 base from J, the junction contained 6 bases not matched to a gene. CDR3 coding DNA: TGTGCCAGCAGTCGCGCCGGGACAGGGTCCTACGAGCAGTACTTC. This sequence encodes CASSRAGTGSYEQYF.

Points on this clone: This sample also contains other DNA sequences that code for the same CDR3. The genes are TRBV7-9 and TRBJ2-3; D gene ambiguous. Trimming stripped 1 base from V and 0 bases from J, with 2 bases between. CDR1 and CDR2 from the germline V gene are SEHNR and FQNEAQ (reference sequence). This CDR3 has 13 amino acids. CDR3 protein: CASSLGSTDTQYF. CDR3 bases: TGTGCCAGCAGCTTAGGTAGCACAGATACGCAGTATTTT.

V is TRBV18 and J is TRBJ2-1, with 8 bases aligning to TRBD2. J lost 6 bases, V lost 3 bases, and 10 bases had no gene match. The germline gives CDR1 KGHSH, CDR2 LQKENI. The CDR3 loop spans 16 amino acids. The CDR3 loop reads CASSPTGTRGVNEQFF. The CDR3 DNA is TGTGCCAGCTCACCTACCGGGACTAGGGGGGTCAATGAGCAGTTCTTC. The entire variable domain, with the rest obtained from reference TRBV18 and TRBJ2-1, is as follows: NAGVMQNPRHLVRRRGQEARLRCSPMKGHSHVYWYRQLPEEGLKFMVYLQKENIIDESGMPKERFSAEFPKEGPSILRIQQVVRGDSAAYFCASSPTGTRGVNEQFFGPGTRLTVL.

V gene TRBV7-2 combines with J gene TRBJ2-7, with D perhaps TRBD2 (7 bases). In germline, CDR1 is SGHTA, CDR2 FQGNSA. The CDR3 spans 15 residues. Trimming stripped 4 bases from V and 6 bases from J, with 19 bases between. CDR3 region: CASSSTGRAGSEQYF. The CDR3 DNA sequence: TGTGCCAGCAGCTCCACAGGGAGGGCGGGATCCGAGCAGTACTTC.

This rearrangement joins TRBV5-8 to TRBJ2-3, with D possibly called TRBD1 or TRBD2 (5 bases each). Germline loops: CDR1 SGHTS, CDR2 YDEGEE. There are 14 residues in the CDR3. V gave up 3 bases and J gave up 0 bases, with 8 bases separating them. CDR3 nucleotides: TGTGCCAGCAGCTGGGGACCTAGCACAGATACGCAGTATTTT. It encodes CASSWGPSTDTQYF.

V usage is TRBV5-6 and J usage is TRBJ2-1; 7 nucleotides line up with TRBD2. Germline-derived CDR1 and CDR2 are SGHDT and YYEEEE. The CDR3 runs 14 residues. J lost 7 bases, V lost 3 bases, and 7 bases had no gene match. The CDR3 sequence: CASSWREGRNEQFF. The CDR3 nucleotides read TGTGCCAGCAGCTGGAGGGAGGGTCGAAATGAGCAGTTCTTC.

The chain employs TRBV6-1 and TRBJ2-1; 7 bases match TRBD1. In germline, CDR1 is MNHNS, CDR2 SASEGT. The CDR3 is made up of 13 amino acids. V lost 5 bases, J lost 9 bases, and 7 bases stayed unmatched. The CDR3 DNA sequence: TGTGCCAGCAGTCGAACAGGGGCCCGTGAGCAGTTCTTC. Translating gives CASSRTGAREQFF.

This clone was detected only a few times. The chain combines TRBV5-1 with TRBJ1-1; D gene uncertain. The CDR3 has 12 residues. Per germline, CDR1 SGHRS and CDR2 YFSETQ. V lost 4 bases and J lost 8, with 12 bases in between. In nucleotides, the CDR3 is TGCGCCAGCAGCCTGGTCGGGGAGGAAGCTTTCTTT. Translating it yields CASSLVGEEAFF. The variable domain in full, with the rest retrieved from reference TRBV5-1 and TRBJ1-1, is KAGVTQTPRYLIKTRGQQVTLSCSPISGHRSVSWYQQTPGQGLQFLFEYFSETQRNKGNFPGRFSGRQFSNSRSEMNVSTLELGDSALYLCASSLVGEEAFFGQGTRLTVV.

The rearrangement uses TRBV5-1 and TRBJ2-1; 8 positions match TRBD2. The CDR3 length is 15 residues. Looked up from germline, CDR1 is SGHRS and CDR2 is YFSETQ. The V segment lost 6 bases and the J segment 1 base; nucleotides outside the gene matches: 6. This CDR3 is CASTKIAGSYNEQFF. In nucleotides, the CDR3 is TGCGCCAGCACCAAGATAGCGGGGTCCTACAATGAGCAGTTCTTC.